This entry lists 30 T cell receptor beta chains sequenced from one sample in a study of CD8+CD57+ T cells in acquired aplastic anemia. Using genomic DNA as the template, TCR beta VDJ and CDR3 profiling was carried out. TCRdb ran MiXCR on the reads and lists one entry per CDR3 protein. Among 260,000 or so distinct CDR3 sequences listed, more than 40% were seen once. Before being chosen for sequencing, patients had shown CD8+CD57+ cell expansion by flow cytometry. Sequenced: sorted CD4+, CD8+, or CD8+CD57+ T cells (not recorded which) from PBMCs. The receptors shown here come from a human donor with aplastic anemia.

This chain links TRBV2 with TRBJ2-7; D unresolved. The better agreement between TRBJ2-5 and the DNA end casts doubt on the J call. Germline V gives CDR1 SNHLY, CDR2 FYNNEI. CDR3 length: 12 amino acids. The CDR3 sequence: CASSYPHGTQYF. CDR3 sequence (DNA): TGTGCCAGCTCCTACCCCCATGGGACCCAGTACTTC.

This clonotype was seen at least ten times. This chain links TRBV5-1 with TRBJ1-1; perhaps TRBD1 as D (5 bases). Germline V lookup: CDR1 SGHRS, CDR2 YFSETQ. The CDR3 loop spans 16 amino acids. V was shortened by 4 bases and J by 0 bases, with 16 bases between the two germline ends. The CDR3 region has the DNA TGCGCCAGCAGCCCCACAGGCGGAAATCTGAACACTGAAGCTTTCTTT. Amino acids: CASSPTGGNLNTEAFF.

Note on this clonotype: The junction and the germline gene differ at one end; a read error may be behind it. This chain's CDR3 is CATSDPRVGTDTQYF. In DNA, the CDR3 is TGTGCCACCAGTGATCCCCGGGTGGGCACAGATACGCAGTATTTT. The rearrangement uses TRBV6-1 and TRBJ2-3; the D is unclear. CDR1 and CDR2 from the germline V gene are MNHNS and SASEGT. The CDR3 spans 15 residues.

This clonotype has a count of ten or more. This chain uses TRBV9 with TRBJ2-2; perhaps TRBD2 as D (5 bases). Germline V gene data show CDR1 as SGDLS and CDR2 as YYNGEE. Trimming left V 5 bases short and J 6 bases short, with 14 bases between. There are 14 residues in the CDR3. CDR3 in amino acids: CASSKREMAGELFF. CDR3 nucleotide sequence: TGTGCCAGCAGTAAAAGGGAGATGGCCGGGGAGCTGTTTTTT. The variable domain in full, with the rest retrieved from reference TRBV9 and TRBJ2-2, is DSGVTQTPKHLITATGQRVTLRCSPRSGDLSVYWYQQSLDQGLQFLIQYYNGEERAKGNILERFSAQQFPDLHSELNLSSLELGDSALYFCASSKREMAGELFFGEGSRLTVL.

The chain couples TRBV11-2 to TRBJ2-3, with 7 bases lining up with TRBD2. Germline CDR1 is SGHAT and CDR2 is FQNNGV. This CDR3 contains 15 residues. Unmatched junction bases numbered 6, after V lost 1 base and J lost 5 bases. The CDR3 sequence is CASSLGAGEGDTQYF. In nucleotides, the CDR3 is TGTGCCAGCAGCTTAGGCGCGGGAGAAGGAGATACGCAGTATTTT.

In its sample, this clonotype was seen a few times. CDR3 protein: CASSHEMNTIYF. The CDR3 DNA is TGTGCCAGCAGTCACGAGATGAACACCATATATTTT. This chain connects TRBV6-1 to TRBJ1-3; D gene unclear. The CDR3 length is 12 residues. V was clipped by 5 bases and J by 7 bases, with 9 bases between them. CDR1 is MNHNS and CDR2 is SASEGT in the germline V gene.

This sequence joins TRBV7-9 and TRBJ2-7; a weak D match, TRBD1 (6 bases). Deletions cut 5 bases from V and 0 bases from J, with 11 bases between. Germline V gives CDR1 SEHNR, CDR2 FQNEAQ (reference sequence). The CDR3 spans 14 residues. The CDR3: CASSALTGSYEQYF. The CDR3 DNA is TGTGCCAGCAGCGCCTTGACAGGCTCCTACGAGCAGTACTTC.

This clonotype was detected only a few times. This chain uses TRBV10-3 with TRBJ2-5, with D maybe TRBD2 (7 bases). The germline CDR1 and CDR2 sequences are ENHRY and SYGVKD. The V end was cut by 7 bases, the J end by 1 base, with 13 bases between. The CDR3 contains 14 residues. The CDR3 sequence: CAINGGARQETQYF. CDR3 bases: TGTGCCATCAATGGGGGGGCCCGCCAAGAGACCCAGTACTTC.

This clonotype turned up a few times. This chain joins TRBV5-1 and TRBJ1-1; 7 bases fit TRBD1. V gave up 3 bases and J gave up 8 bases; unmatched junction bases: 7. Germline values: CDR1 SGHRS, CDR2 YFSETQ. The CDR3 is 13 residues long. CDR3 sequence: CASSYQGGDEAFF. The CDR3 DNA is TGCGCCAGCAGCTATCAGGGGGGTGACGAAGCTTTCTTT.

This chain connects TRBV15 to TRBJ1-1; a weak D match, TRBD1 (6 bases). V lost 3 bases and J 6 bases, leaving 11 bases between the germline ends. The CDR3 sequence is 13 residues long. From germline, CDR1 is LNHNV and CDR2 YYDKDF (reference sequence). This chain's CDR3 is CATSRDSLPEAFF. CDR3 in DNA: TGTGCCACCAGCAGGGACAGTCTTCCTGAAGCTTTCTTT.

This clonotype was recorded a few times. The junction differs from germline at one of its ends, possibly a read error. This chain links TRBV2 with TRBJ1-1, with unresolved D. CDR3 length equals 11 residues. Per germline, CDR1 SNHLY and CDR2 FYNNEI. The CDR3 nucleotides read TGTGCCAGCAGTGTAGACACGGAAGCTTTCTTT. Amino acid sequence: CASSVDTEAFF.

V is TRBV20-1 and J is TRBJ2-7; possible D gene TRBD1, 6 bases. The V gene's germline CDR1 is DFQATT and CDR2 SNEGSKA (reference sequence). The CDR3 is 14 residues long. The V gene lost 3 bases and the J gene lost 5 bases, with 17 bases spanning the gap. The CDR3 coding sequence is TGCAGTGCTAGGGGACAAGGTGGGAACGACGAGCAGTACTTC. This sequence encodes CSARGQGGNDEQYF.

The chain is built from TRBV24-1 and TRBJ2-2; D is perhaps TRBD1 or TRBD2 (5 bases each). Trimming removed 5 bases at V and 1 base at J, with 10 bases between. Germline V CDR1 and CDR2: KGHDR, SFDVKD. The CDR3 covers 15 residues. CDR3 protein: CATSGGSRNTGELFF. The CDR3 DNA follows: TGTGCCACCAGTGGGGGGAGTAGGAACACCGGGGAGCTGTTTTTT.

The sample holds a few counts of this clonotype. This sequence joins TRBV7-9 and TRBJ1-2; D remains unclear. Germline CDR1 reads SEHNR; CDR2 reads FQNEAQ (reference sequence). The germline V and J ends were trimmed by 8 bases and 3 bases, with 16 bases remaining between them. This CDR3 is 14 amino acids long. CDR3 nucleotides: TGTGCCAGCGGCTCTAGTATAAATTACTATGGCTACACCTTC. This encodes CASGSSINYYGYTF.

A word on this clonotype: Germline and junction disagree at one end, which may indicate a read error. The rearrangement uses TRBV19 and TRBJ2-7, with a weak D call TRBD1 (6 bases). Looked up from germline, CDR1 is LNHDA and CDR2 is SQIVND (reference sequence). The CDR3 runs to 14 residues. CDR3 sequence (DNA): TGTGCCAGTAGTAAACAGGGATCTTTCTACGAGCAGCACTTC. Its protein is CASSKQGSFYEQHF.

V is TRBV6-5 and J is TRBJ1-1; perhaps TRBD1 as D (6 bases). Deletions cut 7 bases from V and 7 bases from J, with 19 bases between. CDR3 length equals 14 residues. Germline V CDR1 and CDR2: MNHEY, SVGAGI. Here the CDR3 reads CASTSGEVTVEAFF. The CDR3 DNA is TGTGCCAGCACCTCAGGGGAGGTAACGGTTGAAGCTTTCTTT.

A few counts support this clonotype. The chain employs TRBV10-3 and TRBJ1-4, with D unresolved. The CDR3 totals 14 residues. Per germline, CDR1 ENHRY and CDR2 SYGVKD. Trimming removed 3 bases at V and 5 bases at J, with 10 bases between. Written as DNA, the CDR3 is TGTGCCATCAGTGAACGTCAATCAAATGAAAAACTGTTTTTT. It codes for CAISERQSNEKLFF.

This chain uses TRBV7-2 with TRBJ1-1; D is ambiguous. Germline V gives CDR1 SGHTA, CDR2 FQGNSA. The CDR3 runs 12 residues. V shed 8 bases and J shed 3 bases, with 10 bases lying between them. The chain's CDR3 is CASDFRDTEAFF. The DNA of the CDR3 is TGTGCCAGCGACTTTCGGGACACTGAAGCTTTCTTT. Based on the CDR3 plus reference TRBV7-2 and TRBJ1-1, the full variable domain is GAGVSQSPSNKVTEKGKDVELRCDPISGHTALYWYRQSLGQGLEFLIYFQGNSAPDKSGLPSDRFSAERTGGSVSTLTIQRTQQEDSAVYLCASDFRDTEAFFGQGTRLTVV.

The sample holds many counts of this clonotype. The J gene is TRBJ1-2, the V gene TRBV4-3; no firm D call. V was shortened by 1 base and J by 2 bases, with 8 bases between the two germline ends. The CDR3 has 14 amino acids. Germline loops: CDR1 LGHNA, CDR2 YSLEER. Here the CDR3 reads CASSQARPNYGYTF. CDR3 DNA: TGCGCCAGCAGCCAAGCTAGACCGAACTATGGCTACACCTTC.

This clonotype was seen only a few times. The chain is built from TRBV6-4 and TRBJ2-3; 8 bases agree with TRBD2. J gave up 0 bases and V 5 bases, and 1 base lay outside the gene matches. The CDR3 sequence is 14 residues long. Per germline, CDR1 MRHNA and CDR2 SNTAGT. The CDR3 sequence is CASSPSGSTDTQYF. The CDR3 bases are TGTGCCAGCAGTCCTAGCGGGAGCACAGATACGCAGTATTTT.

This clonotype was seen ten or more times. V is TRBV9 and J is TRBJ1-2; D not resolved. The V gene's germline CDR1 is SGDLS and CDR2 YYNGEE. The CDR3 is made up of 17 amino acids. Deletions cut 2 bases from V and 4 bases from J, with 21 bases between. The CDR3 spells CASSVTWAGLSFYGYTF. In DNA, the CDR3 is TGTGCCAGCAGCGTTACTTGGGCCGGACTATCATTCTATGGCTACACCTTC.

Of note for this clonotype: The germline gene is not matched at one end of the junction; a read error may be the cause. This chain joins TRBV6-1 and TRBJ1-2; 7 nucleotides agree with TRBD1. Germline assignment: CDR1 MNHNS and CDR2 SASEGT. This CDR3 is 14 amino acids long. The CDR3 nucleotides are TGCGCCAGCAGTGAGTCGACAGGGAACTATGGCTACACCTTC. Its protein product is CASSESTGNYGYTF.

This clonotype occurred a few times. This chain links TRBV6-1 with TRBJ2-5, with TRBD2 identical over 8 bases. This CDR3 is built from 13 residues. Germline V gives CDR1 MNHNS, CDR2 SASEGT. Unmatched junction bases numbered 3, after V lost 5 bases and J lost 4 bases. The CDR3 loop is CASSRGGVETQYF. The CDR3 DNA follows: TGTGCCAGCAGTCGGGGGGGGGTAGAGACCCAGTACTTC.

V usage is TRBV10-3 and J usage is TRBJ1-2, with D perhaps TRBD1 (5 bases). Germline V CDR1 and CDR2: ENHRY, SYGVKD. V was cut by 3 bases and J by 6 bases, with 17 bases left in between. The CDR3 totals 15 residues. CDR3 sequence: CAISDLRGVNDGYTF. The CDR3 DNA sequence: TGTGCCATCAGTGACCTAAGAGGGGTCAACGATGGCTACACCTTC.

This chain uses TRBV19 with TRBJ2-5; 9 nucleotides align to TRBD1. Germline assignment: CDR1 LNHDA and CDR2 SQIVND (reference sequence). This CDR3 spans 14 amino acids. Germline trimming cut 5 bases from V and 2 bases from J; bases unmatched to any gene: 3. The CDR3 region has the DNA TGTGCCAGTAGTGGGACAGGGCTTCAAGAGACCCAGTACTTC. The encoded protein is CASSGTGLQETQYF.

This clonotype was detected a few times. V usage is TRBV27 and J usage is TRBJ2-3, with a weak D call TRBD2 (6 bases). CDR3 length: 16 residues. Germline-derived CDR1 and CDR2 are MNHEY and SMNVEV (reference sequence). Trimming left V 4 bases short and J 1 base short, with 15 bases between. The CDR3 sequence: CASSSIGGIRTDTQYF. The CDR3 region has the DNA TGTGCCAGCAGTTCTATTGGCGGGATACGCACAGATACGCAGTATTTT.

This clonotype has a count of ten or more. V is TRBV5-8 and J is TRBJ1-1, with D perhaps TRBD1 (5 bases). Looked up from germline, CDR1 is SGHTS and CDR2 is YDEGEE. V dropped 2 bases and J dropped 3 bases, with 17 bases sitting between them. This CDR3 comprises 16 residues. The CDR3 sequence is CASSLGSTAGDTEAFF. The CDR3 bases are TGTGCCAGCAGCTTAGGCTCTACGGCGGGGGACACTGAAGCTTTCTTT.

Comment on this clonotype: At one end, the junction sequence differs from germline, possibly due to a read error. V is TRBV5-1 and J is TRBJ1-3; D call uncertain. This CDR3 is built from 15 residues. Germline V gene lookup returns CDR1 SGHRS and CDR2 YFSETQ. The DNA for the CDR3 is TGCGCCAGCAGCTTAGACCTTAAGGCAGGAAACACCATGTATTTT. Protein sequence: CASSLDLKAGNTMYF.

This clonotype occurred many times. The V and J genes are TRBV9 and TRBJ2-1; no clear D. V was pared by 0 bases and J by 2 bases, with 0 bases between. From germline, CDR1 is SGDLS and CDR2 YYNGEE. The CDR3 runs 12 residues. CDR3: CASSVAYNEQFF. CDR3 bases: TGTGCCAGCAGCGTAGCCTACAATGAGCAGTTCTTC. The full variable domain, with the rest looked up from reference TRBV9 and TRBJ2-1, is DSGVTQTPKHLITATGQRVTLRCSPRSGDLSVYWYQQSLDQGLQFLIQYYNGEERAKGNILERFSAQQFPDLHSELNLSSLELGDSALYFCASSVAYNEQFFGPGTRLTVL.

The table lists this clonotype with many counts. In DNA form, the CDR3 reads TGTGCCAGCAGCCAAGGACTAGCGGGACGTCGGGTTGAGCAGTTCTTC. It codes for CASSQGLAGRRVEQFF. This rearrangement joins TRBV2 to TRBJ2-1, with 12 bases aligning to TRBD2. Germline V gene data show CDR1 as SNHLY and CDR2 as FYNNEI. Trimming took 6 bases from V and 9 from J; bases not matched to a gene: 12. CDR3 length: 16 residues.